The 7 T cell receptor beta chains in this list originate from one sample, sequenced in a study of blood T cell repertoires in COVID-19. Using immunoSEQ multiplex PCR, the repertoire was profiled, and TCRdb retains in-frame clones only, with some absent. This table holds about 670,000 clones, about 90% found once. The source material was peripheral blood. These receptors all stem from a young woman with acute or convalescent COVID-19.

The chain has TRBV7-9 and TRBJ1-1; D remains ambiguous. This CDR3 spans 12 amino acids. Germline assignment: CDR1 SEHNR and CDR2 FQNEAQ (reference sequence). The V gene lost 5 bases and the J gene lost 7 bases, with 11 bases spanning the gap. DNA for the CDR3: TGTGCCAGCAGCCCGGTCCCATTTGAAGCTTTCTTT. Its translation is CASSPVPFEAFF.

This clone was counted a single time. The chain recombines TRBV5-6 with TRBJ1-5; the match to TRBD1 covers 8 bases. Germline values: CDR1 SGHDT, CDR2 YYEEEE. This CDR3 is 16 amino acids long. The V gene end was trimmed by 4 bases and the J gene end by 3 bases; junction bases not matched to a gene: 9. The CDR3 coding sequence is TGTGCCAGCAGCCAAGCGACAGGGGCCTCCAATCAGCCCCAGCATTTT. It translates to CASSQATGASNQPQHF.

The chain recombines TRBV6-1 with TRBJ2-2; D is perhaps TRBD2 (6 bases). Trimming shortened V by 0 bases and J by 1 base, and 6 bases separated the two germline ends. This CDR3 contains 15 residues. Per germline, CDR1 MNHNS and CDR2 SASEGT. The DNA of the CDR3 is TGTGCCAGCAGTGAAGCGGAGGGGAACACCGGGGAGCTGTTTTTT. Translated: CASSEAEGNTGELFF.

The CDR3 sequence: CASRPSKMGQAYGYTF. CDR3 sequence (DNA): TGTGCCAGCAGACCATCCAAAATGGGACAAGCCTATGGCTACACCTTC. The rearrangement links TRBV27 to TRBJ1-2; the D gene is possibly TRBD1 (6 bases). Germline V lookup: CDR1 MNHEY, CDR2 SMNVEV (reference sequence). CDR3 length equals 16 residues. The V end was cut by 6 bases, the J end by 4 bases, with 21 bases between.

The V and J genes are TRBV7-2 and TRBJ2-3; 10 positions match TRBD2. The CDR3 runs 14 residues. Trimming at V came to 5 bases and at J to 7 bases, leaving 6 bases not matched to a gene. Per the germline V gene, CDR1 is SGHTA and CDR2 is FQGNSA. The CDR3 protein is CASSTRTSGYTQYF. The CDR3 DNA reads TGTGCCAGCAGCACTCGGACTAGCGGATATACGCAGTATTTT.

This chain uses TRBV29-1 with TRBJ1-6, with D possibly matching TRBD1 (6 bases). The CDR3 is 13 residues long. V lost 5 bases to trimming and J lost 7 bases, with 12 bases between them. Per germline, CDR1 SQVTM and CDR2 ANQGSEA. In DNA, the CDR3 is TGCAGCGTTAGGTCAGGGGAGAATTCACCCCTCCACTTT. As protein: CSVRSGENSPLHF.

The chain recombines TRBV18 with TRBJ1-1; TRBD1 agrees at 9 bases. Germline assignment: CDR1 KGHSH and CDR2 LQKENI. V lost 6 bases to trimming and J lost 1 base; unmatched junction nucleotides: 9. This CDR3 has 16 amino acids. In nucleotides, the CDR3 is TGTGCCAGCTCTCGGGACAGGGTCCTTTCGAACACTGAAGCTTTCTTT. This encodes CASSRDRVLSNTEAFF.